Sequencing of this T cell receptor beta chain was carried out in a study of T-cell reconstitution after alpha-beta-depleted transplantation in children (dated by TCRdb to about 2016). In terms of the full investigation: Using TCR repertoire profiling, the study followed T-cell immune reconstitution in a quantitative way in children after TCRalphabeta/CD19-depleted allogeneic hematopoietic cell transplantation. The paper as a whole reports these results and caveats: Hyperexpanded clone frequencies declined over subsequent months; after one year, T-cell counts and TCRbeta diversity were mostly attributed to newly produced T cells. The apparently early recovery of alphabetaT-cell counts about two months after transplant reportedly depended on only several hundred rapidly expanded clones that came from non-depleted graft cells. The high TCRbeta diversity at day 60 in some patients was ascribed to recipient T cells and intrathymic progenitors that had survived conditioning.

Reading the label with the study, this specimen's treatment or condition is: allogeneic hematopoietic cell transplantation with graft depleted of TCRalphabeta T cells and CD19 B cells. TCRalphabeta/CD19-depleted allogeneic hematopoietic cell grafts were given to the transplant recipients, all of whom were children. This clonotype was detected many times. Its antigen remains unidentified. The record has no base qualities; no much larger clone is one base away. Library preparation was by PCR. Sequencing instrument: Illumina HiSeq 2500. Molecular barcoding was employed in the preparation of TCR libraries, with unique molecular identifiers being used to normalize TCRbeta repertoire quantification. The public reads were reprocessed in TCRdb via fastp at Q25 and MiXCR, keeping in-frame beta chains. A single entry per CDR3 protein holds the most common genes and DNA from its merged rows. The sample data list some 300,000 distinct CDR3 sequences, and 10% of these were observed just once. Approximately 7.6% of the sample belongs to the ten largest clones.

The sample here was PBMCs, taken before TCRalphabeta/CD19-depleted stem cell transplant. The sequence was obtained from a boy in the first two years of life with acute myeloid leukemia, due to receive a stem cell transplant.

The CDR3 protein: CSARDGNSNQPQHF. The DNA sequence reads TGCAGTGCTAGGGACGGCAATAGCAATCAGCCCCAGCATTTT. The receptor chain draws on TRBV20-1 and TRBJ1-5; too little of a D gene remains to name it. Inclusive of the bounding cysteine and phenylalanine, the CDR3 is 14 residues long. The only DNA kept is the CDR3, 42 bases in frame from the first base. The germline V gene (reference sequence) provides CDR1 DFQATT and CDR2 SNEGSKA. Between the V and J ends, shortened by 3 bases and 0 bases respectively, the junction contains 9 bases.